The rows below give T cell receptor beta chains drawn from one sample of a study of OX40 agonist ivuxolimab in advanced cancers. Method: immunoSEQ multiplex PCR; TCRdb's copy keeps in-frame clones and lacks some. The profile shows some 89,000 clones, about 88% of them singletons. The specimen was CD4+ or CD8+ T cells sorted from blood, collected in a trial of the OX40 agonist ivuxolimab. Receptors originate from an adult with an advanced solid tumor such as melanoma, head and neck, liver or kidney cancer. The conserved cysteine and the conserved F or W are not part of the CDR3 here. D genes are given only for firm matches. Expanded clones get a size class; other rows say once, few or many, or leave the size out.

j_gene: TRBJ2-3
abundance: NA
v_gene: TRBV5-6
d_gene: NA
CDR3aa: ASSLRRADTQY

j_gene: TRBJ2-3
abundance: NA
v_gene: TRBV19
d_gene: NA
CDR3aa: ASSIASEDTQY

j_gene: TRBJ1-6
abundance: few
v_gene: TRBV10-3
d_gene: NA
CDR3aa: ATGEPGNSPLH

j_gene: TRBJ2-5
abundance: NA
v_gene: TRBV11-3
d_gene: NA
CDR3aa: ASSRRAGRQETQY

j_gene: TRBJ2-6
abundance: few
v_gene: TRBV4-3
d_gene: TRBD1
CDR3aa: ASSQDRGTGGFSGANVLT

j_gene: TRBJ2-7
abundance: few
v_gene: TRBV28
d_gene: NA
CDR3aa: ATTGNSYEQY

j_gene: TRBJ1-1
abundance: NA
v_gene: TRBV6-6
d_gene: TRBD1
CDR3aa: ASSQGAETEAF

j_gene: TRBJ1-4
abundance: once
v_gene: TRBV11-2
d_gene: NA
CDR3aa: ASSRPGVGEKLF

j_gene: TRBJ2-2
abundance: NA
v_gene: TRBV6-5
d_gene: NA
CDR3aa: ASSYSWGNTGELF

j_gene: TRBJ1-6
abundance: NA
v_gene: TRBV9
d_gene: TRBD1
CDR3aa: ASSPSGTGDSPLH

j_gene: TRBJ1-3
abundance: NA
v_gene: TRBV4-3
d_gene: TRBD1
CDR3aa: ASSQERDRGTIY

j_gene: TRBJ1-1
abundance: few
v_gene: TRBV9
d_gene: NA
CDR3aa: ASSVQAIGTEAF

j_gene: TRBJ1-5
abundance: NA
v_gene: TRBV6-1
d_gene: NA
CDR3aa: ASSEATGNQPQH

j_gene: TRBJ2-2
abundance: NA
v_gene: TRBV4-2
d_gene: NA
CDR3aa: ASSQVGNTGELF

j_gene: TRBJ1-1
abundance: NA
v_gene: TRBV6-6
d_gene: NA
CDR3aa: ASSYLGGNTEAF

j_gene: TRBJ2-5
abundance: NA
v_gene: TRBV28
d_gene: TRBD1
CDR3aa: ASSSRTGTQQTETQY

j_gene: TRBJ1-6
abundance: few
v_gene: TRBV4-1
d_gene: TRBD1
CDR3aa: ADKQGGIGSPLH

j_gene: TRBJ2-5
abundance: few
v_gene: TRBV6-6
d_gene: NA
CDR3aa: ASGERGGGETQY

j_gene: TRBJ2-3
abundance: NA
v_gene: TRBV18
d_gene: NA
CDR3aa: ASSLTSGTSTDTQY

j_gene: TRBJ1-4
abundance: NA
v_gene: TRBV7-9
d_gene: NA
CDR3aa: ASSLIPPEINDGEKLF

j_gene: TRBJ2-3
abundance: NA
v_gene: TRBV6-5
d_gene: TRBD1
CDR3aa: ASSFGQGQGRDTQY

j_gene: TRBJ1-3
abundance: few
v_gene: TRBV19
d_gene: NA
CDR3aa: ASSIGPLRTIY

j_gene: TRBJ2-3
abundance: NA
v_gene: TRBV7-2
d_gene: NA
CDR3aa: ASSLGLPSTDTQY

j_gene: TRBJ2-1
abundance: NA
v_gene: TRBV7-3
d_gene: NA
CDR3aa: ASSSGPKDGEQF